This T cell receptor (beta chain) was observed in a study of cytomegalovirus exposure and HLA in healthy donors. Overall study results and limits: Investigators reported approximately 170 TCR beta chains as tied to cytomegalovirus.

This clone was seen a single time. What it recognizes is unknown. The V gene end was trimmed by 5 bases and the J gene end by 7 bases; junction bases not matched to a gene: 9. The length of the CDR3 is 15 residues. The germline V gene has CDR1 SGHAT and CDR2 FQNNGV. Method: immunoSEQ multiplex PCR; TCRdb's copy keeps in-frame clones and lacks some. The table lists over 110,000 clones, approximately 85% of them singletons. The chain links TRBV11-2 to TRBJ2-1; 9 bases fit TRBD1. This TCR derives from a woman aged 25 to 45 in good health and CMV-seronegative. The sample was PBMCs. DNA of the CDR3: TGTGCCAGCAGCCAACTACAGGGGGCGCGGAATGAGCAGTTCTTC. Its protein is CASSQLQGARNEQFF. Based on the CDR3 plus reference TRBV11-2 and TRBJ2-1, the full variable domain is EAGVAQSPRYKIIEKRQSVAFWCNPISGHATLYWYQQILGQGPKLLIQFQNNGVVDDSQLPKDRFSAERLKGVDSTLKIQPAKLEDSAVYLCASSQLQGARNEQFFGPGTRLTVL.